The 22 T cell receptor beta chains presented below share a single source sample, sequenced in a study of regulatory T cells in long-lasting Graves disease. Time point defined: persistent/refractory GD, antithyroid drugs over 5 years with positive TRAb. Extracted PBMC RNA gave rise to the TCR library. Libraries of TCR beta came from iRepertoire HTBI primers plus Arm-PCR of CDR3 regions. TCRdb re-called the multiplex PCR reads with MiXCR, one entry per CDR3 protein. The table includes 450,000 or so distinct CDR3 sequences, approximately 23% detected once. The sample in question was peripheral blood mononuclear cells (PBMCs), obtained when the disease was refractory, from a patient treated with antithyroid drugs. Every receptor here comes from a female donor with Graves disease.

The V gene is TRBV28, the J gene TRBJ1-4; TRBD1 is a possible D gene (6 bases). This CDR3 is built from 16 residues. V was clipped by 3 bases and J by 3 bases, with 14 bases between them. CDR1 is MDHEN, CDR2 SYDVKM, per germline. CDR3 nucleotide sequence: TGTGCCAGCAGTTTTTCGGGGGGGGCATCTAATGAAAAACTGTTTTTT. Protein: CASSFSGGASNEKLFF.

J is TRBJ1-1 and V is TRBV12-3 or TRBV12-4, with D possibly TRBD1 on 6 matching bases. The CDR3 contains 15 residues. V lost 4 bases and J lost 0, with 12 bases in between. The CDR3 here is CASSSRTVLNTEAFF. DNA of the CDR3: TGTGCCAGCAGTTCCAGGACAGTCTTGAACACTGAAGCTTTCTTT.

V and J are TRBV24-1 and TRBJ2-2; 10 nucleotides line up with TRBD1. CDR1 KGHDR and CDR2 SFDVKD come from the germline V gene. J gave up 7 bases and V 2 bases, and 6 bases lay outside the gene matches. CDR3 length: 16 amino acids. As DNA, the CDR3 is TGTGCCACCAGTGATTATGGACAGGGGGTAAGCGGGGAGCTGTTTTTT. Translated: CATSDYGQGVSGELFF.

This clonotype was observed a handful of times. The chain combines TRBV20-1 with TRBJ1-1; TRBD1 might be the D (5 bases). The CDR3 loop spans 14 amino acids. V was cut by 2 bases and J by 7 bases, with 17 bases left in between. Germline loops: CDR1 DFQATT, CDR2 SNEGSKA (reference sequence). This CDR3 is CSARPQGRDFEAFF. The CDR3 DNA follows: TGCAGTGCTAGACCCCAGGGTAGGGACTTTGAAGCTTTCTTT.

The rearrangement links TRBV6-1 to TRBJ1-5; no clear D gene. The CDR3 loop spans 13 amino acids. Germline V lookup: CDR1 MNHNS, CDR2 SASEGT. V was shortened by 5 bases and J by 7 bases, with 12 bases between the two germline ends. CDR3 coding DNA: TGTGCCAGCAGTCGTTATTTAGGGCAGCCCCAGCATTTT. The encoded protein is CASSRYLGQPQHF.

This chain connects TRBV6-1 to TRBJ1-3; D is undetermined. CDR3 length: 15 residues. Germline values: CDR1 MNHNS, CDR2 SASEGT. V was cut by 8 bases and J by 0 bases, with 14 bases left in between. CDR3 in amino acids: CASDNGRHSGNTIYF. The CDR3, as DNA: TGTGCCAGCGACAATGGACGCCACTCTGGAAACACCATATATTTT.

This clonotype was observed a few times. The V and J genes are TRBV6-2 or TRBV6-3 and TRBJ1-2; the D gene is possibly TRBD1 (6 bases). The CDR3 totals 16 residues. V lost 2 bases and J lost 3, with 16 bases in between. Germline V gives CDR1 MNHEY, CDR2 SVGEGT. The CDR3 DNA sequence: TGTGCCAGCAGTTACCCACCGGGGGCCGGGGACTATGGCTACACCTTC. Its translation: CASSYPPGAGDYGYTF.

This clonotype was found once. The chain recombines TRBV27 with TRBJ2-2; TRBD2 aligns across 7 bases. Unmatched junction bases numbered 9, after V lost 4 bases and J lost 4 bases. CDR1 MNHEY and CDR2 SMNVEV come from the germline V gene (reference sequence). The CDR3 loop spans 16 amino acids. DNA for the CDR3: TGTGCCAGCAGTTCCTTTTGGGAGCGGGGCACCGGGGAGCTGTTTTTT. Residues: CASSSFWERGTGELFF.

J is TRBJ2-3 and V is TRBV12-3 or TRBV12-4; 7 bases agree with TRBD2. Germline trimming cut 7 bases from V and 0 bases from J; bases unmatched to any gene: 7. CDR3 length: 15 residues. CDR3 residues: CASTLLASSTDTQYF. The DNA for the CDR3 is TGTGCCAGCACCCTACTAGCGTCTAGCACAGATACGCAGTATTTT.

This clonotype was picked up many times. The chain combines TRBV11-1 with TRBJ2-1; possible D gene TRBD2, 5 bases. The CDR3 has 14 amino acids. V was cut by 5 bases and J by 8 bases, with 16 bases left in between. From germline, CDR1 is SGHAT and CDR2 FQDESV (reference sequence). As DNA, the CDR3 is TGTGCCAGCAGCCCGGGATTAAGCATCGATGAGCAGTTCTTC. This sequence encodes CASSPGLSIDEQFF.

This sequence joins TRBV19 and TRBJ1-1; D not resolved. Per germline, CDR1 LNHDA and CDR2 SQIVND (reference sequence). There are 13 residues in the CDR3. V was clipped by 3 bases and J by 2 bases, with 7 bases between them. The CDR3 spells CASSIQINTEAFF. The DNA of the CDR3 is TGTGCCAGTAGTATCCAAATAAACACTGAAGCTTTCTTT.

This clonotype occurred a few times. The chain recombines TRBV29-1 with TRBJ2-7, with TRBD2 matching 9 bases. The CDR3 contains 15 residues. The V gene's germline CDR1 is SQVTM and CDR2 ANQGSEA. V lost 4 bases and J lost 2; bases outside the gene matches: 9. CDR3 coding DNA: TGCAGCGTTGGAGACTTAGCGGGAGCCCCCTACGAGCAGTACTTC. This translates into CSVGDLAGAPYEQYF.

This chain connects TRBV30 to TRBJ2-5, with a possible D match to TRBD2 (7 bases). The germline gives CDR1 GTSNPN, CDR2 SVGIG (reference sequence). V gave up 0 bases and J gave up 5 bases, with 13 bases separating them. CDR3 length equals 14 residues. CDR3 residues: CAWSVGGRGETQYF. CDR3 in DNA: TGTGCCTGGAGTGTAGGAGGGAGGGGGGAGACCCAGTACTTC.

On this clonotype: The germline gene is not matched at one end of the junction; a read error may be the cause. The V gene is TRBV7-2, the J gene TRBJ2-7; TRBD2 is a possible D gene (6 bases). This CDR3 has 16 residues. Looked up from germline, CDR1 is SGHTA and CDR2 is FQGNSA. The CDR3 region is CASSQIAGTSSYEQYF. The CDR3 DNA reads TGCGCCAGCAGCCAAATTGCCGGGACTTCGTCCTACGAGCAGTACTTC.

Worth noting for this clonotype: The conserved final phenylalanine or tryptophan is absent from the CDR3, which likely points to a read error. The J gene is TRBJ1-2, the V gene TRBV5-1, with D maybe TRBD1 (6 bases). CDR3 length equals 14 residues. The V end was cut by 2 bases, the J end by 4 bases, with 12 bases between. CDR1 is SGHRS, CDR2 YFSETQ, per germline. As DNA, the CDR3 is TGCGCCAGCAGCTTCGATGACAGGCCCTATGGCTACACCCTC. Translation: CASSFDDRPYGYTL.

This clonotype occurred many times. In nucleotides, the CDR3 is TGTGCCAGCAGTTACCCCCTCGAAGGTAACACTGAAGCTTTCTTT. Translated, it gives CASSYPLEGNTEAFF. The chain employs TRBV6-5 and TRBJ1-1, with D uncertain. Trimming took off 2 bases at V and 2 bases at J, with 12 bases between the two ends. CDR3 size: 15 residues. Germline CDR1 MNHEY, CDR2 SVGAGI.

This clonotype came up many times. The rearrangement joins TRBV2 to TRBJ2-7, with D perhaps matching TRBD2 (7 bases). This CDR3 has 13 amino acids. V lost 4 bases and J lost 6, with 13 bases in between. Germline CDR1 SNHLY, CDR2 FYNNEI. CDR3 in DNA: TGTGCCAGCAGTGTTCGTGGGGGGGCCGAGCAGTACTTC. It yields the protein CASSVRGGAEQYF.

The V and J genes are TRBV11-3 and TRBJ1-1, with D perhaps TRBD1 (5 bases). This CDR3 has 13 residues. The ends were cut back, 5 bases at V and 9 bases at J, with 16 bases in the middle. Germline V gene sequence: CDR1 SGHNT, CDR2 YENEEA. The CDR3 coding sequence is TGTGCCAGCAGCACCCAGGAGGGGACCAAAGCTTTCTTT. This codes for CASSTQEGTKAFF.

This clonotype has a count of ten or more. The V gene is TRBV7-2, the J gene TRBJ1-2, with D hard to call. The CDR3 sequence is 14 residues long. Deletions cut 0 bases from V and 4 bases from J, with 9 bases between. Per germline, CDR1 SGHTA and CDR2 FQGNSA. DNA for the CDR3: TGTGCCAGCAGCTTAGCGCTAATGTCCTATGGCTACACCTTC. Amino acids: CASSLALMSYGYTF.

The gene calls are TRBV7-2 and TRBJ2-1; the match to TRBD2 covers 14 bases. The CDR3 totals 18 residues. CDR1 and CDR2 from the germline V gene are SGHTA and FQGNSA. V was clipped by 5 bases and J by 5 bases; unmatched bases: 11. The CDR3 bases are TGTGCCAGCAGCCGACTAGCGGGAGGGCCGTTTCGGAACAATGAGCAGTTCTTC. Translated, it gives CASSRLAGGPFRNNEQFF.

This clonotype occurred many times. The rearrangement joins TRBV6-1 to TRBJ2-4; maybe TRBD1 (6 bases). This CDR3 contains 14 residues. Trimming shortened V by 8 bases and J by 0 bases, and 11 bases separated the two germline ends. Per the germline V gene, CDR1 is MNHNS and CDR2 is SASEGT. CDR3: CASRDTQAKNIQYF. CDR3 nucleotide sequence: TGTGCCAGCCGGGACACTCAAGCCAAAAACATTCAGTACTTC.

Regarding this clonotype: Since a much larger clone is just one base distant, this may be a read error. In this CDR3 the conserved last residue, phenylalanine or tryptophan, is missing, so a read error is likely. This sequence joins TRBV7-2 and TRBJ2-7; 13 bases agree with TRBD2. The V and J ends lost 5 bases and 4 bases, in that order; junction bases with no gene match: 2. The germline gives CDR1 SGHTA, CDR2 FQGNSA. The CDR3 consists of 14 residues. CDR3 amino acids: CASSMGLAGYEQYL. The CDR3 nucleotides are TGTGCCAGCAGCATGGGACTAGCGGGGTACGAGCAGTACCTC.